The 32 T cell receptor beta chains presented below share a single source sample, sequenced in a study of cytomegalovirus exposure and HLA in healthy donors. The PCR had 60 Vbeta and 13 Jbeta primers. Assay used: immunoSEQ multiplex PCR; TCRdb lists only in-frame clones, some missing. There are around 120,000 clones in the sample; about 80% occur only once, and 7.5% to 9.5% lies in the top ten. Sequencing input: PBMCs. These receptor sequences come from a female donor in good health and CMV-seropositive.

This chain links TRBV10-3 with TRBJ1-3; 7 nucleotides line up with TRBD1. Trimming removed 7 bases from V and 8 bases from J; junction bases left unmatched: 17. The CDR3 spans 16 residues. Germline V gives CDR1 ENHRY, CDR2 SYGVKD. The CDR3 bases are TGTGCCATCAACGAGGCGGGACAGTCAATTAGGGACACCATATATTTT. This sequence encodes CAINEAGQSIRDTIYF.

This clone was recorded only once. This chain uses TRBV5-4 with TRBJ1-1; 9 bases are a match to TRBD1. Germline V gene lookup returns CDR1 SGHNT and CDR2 YYREEE (reference sequence). V lost 4 bases, J lost 5 bases, and 12 bases stayed unmatched. The CDR3 is 16 residues long. Written as DNA, the CDR3 is TGTGCCAGCAGCGACAACCCGGGACAGGGAGGTACTGAAGCTTTCTTT. This codes for CASSDNPGQGGTEAFF. Together with reference TRBV5-4 and TRBJ1-1, the CDR3 gives the full variable domain: ETGVTQSPTHLIKTRGQQVTLRCSSQSGHNTVSWYQQALGQGPQFIFQYYREEENGRGNFPPRFSGLQFPNYSSELNVNALELDDSALYLCASSDNPGQGGTEAFFGQGTRLTVV.

The chain combines TRBV9 with TRBJ2-1, with TRBD1 matching 8 bases. J was trimmed by 7 bases and V by 3 bases; bases with no gene match: 9. The CDR3 runs to 15 residues. CDR1 SGDLS and CDR2 YYNGEE come from the germline V gene. In DNA, the CDR3 is TGTGCCAGCAGCGAGCCCACCAGGACAGGGAATGAGCAGTTCTTC. Its translation: CASSEPTRTGNEQFF.

J is TRBJ2-3 and V is TRBV6-5, with 7 bases identical to TRBD1. The CDR3 is 14 amino acids. The J segment lost 2 bases and the V segment lost 4 bases, leaving 3 bases of the junction unmatched. Germline V gene data show CDR1 as MNHEY and CDR2 as SVGAGI. The DNA of the CDR3 is TGTGCCAGCAGTTCGGGACAGTACACAGATACGCAGTATTTT. It encodes CASSSGQYTDTQYF.

This chain joins TRBV9 and TRBJ2-2; no firm D call. Deletions cut 0 bases from V and 0 bases from J, with 9 bases between. This CDR3 has 16 residues. Germline loops: CDR1 SGDLS, CDR2 YYNGEE. The CDR3 DNA is TGTGCCAGCAGCGTAGAGCGCAGCACGAACACCGGGGAGCTGTTTTTT. This gives the protein CASSVERSTNTGELFF.

The V call is TRBV7-9, the J call TRBJ1-1, with 10 bases that match TRBD1. The junction had 7 bases not matched to a gene; V was cut back by 5 bases and J by 1 base. This CDR3 is built from 16 residues. Germline V gives CDR1 SEHNR, CDR2 FQNEAQ (reference sequence). The CDR3 loop is CASSRRQGAWNTEAFF. The CDR3 DNA is TGTGCCAGCAGCCGACGACAGGGGGCTTGGAACACTGAAGCTTTCTTT.

V is TRBV7-2 and J is TRBJ2-3; D remains ambiguous. V gave up 5 bases and J gave up 2 bases, with 14 bases separating them. Germline CDR1 and CDR2: SGHTA and FQGNSA. The CDR3 sequence is 15 residues long. CDR3 nucleotides: TGTGCCAGCAGCCCCTCGCGGCCCTCCACAGATACGCAGTATTTT. As protein: CASSPSRPSTDTQYF.

The rearrangement links TRBV7-2 to TRBJ1-2, with a possible D match to TRBD1 (6 bases). V was trimmed by 5 bases and J by 4 bases, leaving 14 bases between them. The CDR3 is 14 residues long. Per the germline V gene, CDR1 is SGHTA and CDR2 is FQGNSA. The chain's CDR3 is CASSPIGGPYGYTF. The CDR3 bases are TGTGCCAGCAGCCCCATAGGGGGACCCTATGGCTACACCTTC. The full variable domain, rest sourced from reference TRBV7-2 and TRBJ1-2, is GAGVSQSPSNKVTEKGKDVELRCDPISGHTALYWYRQSLGQGLEFLIYFQGNSAPDKSGLPSDRFSAERTGGSVSTLTIQRTQQEDSAVYLCASSPIGGPYGYTFGSGTRLTVV.

V gene TRBV9 combines with J gene TRBJ1-4, with D tentatively TRBD1 (6 bases). Germline V gene lookup returns CDR1 SGDLS and CDR2 YYNGEE. The CDR3 spans 14 residues. Trimming shortened V by 7 bases and J by 5 bases, and 15 bases separated the two germline ends. DNA for the CDR3: TGTGCCAGCGGCAGACAGGTGATGAATGAAAAACTGTTTTTT. Its translation: CASGRQVMNEKLFF.

The rearrangement joins TRBV6-6 to TRBJ1-4, with 8 bases aligning to TRBD1. Losses at the gene ends were 6 bases for V and 7 bases for J; bases not matched to a gene: 4. Germline V lookup: CDR1 MNHNY, CDR2 SVGAGI (reference sequence). This CDR3 contains 13 residues. CDR3: CASSQGAFEKLFF. DNA for the CDR3: TGTGCCAGCAGCCAGGGGGCTTTTGAAAAACTGTTTTTT.

The chain uses TRBV27 and TRBJ1-4; 8 bases line up with TRBD1. The V and J ends lost 8 bases and 3 bases, in that order; junction bases with no gene match: 5. The germline V gene encodes CDR1 MNHEY and CDR2 SMNVEV (reference sequence). This CDR3 comprises 14 residues. As DNA, the CDR3 is TGTGCCAGCGCCCGGACAGGGTCTAATGAAAAACTGTTTTTT. Translated, it gives CASARTGSNEKLFF.

The chain combines TRBV14 with TRBJ2-2; 10 bases fit TRBD1. Germline V gene sequence: CDR1 SGHDN, CDR2 FVKESK. CDR3 length: 19 residues. J lost 2 bases, V lost 2 bases, and 11 bases had no gene match. The CDR3 region has the DNA TGTGCCAGCAGCCAACCGACAGGGGGCCTCACTTCTAACACCGGGGAGCTGTTTTTT. This translates into CASSQPTGGLTSNTGELFF.

This chain uses TRBV7-6 with TRBJ2-5; D unresolved. Deletions cut 0 bases from V and 5 bases from J, with 4 bases between. This CDR3 has 12 amino acids. Germline V gene data show CDR1 as SGHVS and CDR2 as FNYEAQ. DNA of the CDR3: TGTGCCAGCAGCTTAGCGCGGGAGACCCAGTACTTC. Amino acid sequence: CASSLARETQYF.

The chain is built from TRBV10-3 and TRBJ1-2, with TRBD1 as a possible D gene (6 bases). The CDR3 spans 14 residues. With 7 bases removed from V and 0 bases from J, the gap between germline ends came to 12 bases. From germline, CDR1 is ENHRY and CDR2 SYGVKD. The CDR3 DNA reads as TGTGCCATCACTCCAGGGGCACCTAACTATGGCTACACCTTC. Encoded protein: CAITPGAPNYGYTF.

This clone was counted a single time. V gene TRBV6-5 combines with J gene TRBJ1-1, with a tentative D call TRBD1 (6 bases). CDR1 is MNHEY and CDR2 is SVGAGI in the germline V gene. The length of the CDR3 is 11 residues. The V gene lost 6 bases and the J gene lost 5 bases, with 7 bases spanning the gap. In nucleotides, the CDR3 is TGTGCCAGCAGAGGGGGTACTGAAGCTTTCTTT. Translated: CASRGGTEAFF.

This clone was counted between two and nine times. The J gene is TRBJ1-6, the V gene TRBV6-1, with 9 bases lining up with TRBD1. Trimming took 4 bases from V and 3 from J; bases not matched to a gene: 1. The germline V gene has CDR1 MNHNS and CDR2 SASEGT. The length of the CDR3 is 15 residues. CDR3 DNA: TGTGCCAGCAGTGGGACAGGGGTCTATAATTCACCCCTCCACTTT. Protein sequence: CASSGTGVYNSPLHF.

The chain uses TRBV30 and TRBJ2-2, with a weak D call TRBD2 (6 bases). V lost 3 bases to trimming and J lost 6 bases, with 8 bases between them. The CDR3 spans 12 residues. Germline loops: CDR1 GTSNPN, CDR2 SVGIG (reference sequence). This CDR3 is CAWSRGSGELFF. The CDR3 DNA reads TGTGCCTGGAGCCGGGGGTCCGGGGAGCTGTTTTTT.

The chain joins TRBV30 to TRBJ2-1; TRBD2 is a possible D gene (6 bases). Germline lookup yields CDR1 GTSNPN and CDR2 SVGIG (reference sequence). CDR3 length: 13 amino acids. Trimming pared 0 bases from V and 6 bases from J, leaving 9 bases between. CDR3 in amino acids: CAWSVRRGNEQFF. In DNA form, the CDR3 reads TGTGCCTGGAGTGTACGGAGGGGCAATGAGCAGTTCTTC.

The chain joins TRBV5-6 to TRBJ1-1, with D perhaps TRBD1 (5 bases). Germline CDR1 SGHDT, CDR2 YYEEEE. V dropped 6 bases and J dropped 2 bases, with 17 bases sitting between them. CDR3 size: 15 residues. Here the CDR3 DNA reads TGTGCCAGCACCCCTAGGACAAGTACTAACACTGAAGCTTTCTTT. Its protein product is CASTPRTSTNTEAFF.

The chain combines TRBV4-2 with TRBJ2-3; 14 nucleotides agree with TRBD2. The CDR3 extends over 16 amino acids. The germline V gene encodes CDR1 LGHNA and CDR2 YNFKEQ. The V and J ends lost 5 bases and 6 bases, in that order; junction bases with no gene match: 7. CDR3 region: CASSKTSGGAEDTQYF. DNA of the CDR3: TGTGCCAGCAGCAAGACTAGCGGGGGGGCTGAGGATACGCAGTATTTT.

The gene calls are TRBV6-5 and TRBJ2-6, with D unclear. The germline V gene has CDR1 MNHEY and CDR2 SVGAGI. The V end was cut by 5 bases, the J end by 1 base, with 6 bases between. This CDR3 region has 14 residues. The DNA for the CDR3 is TGTGCCAGCAGTGTCAAATCTGGGGCCAACGTCCTGACTTTC. This sequence encodes CASSVKSGANVLTF.

The rearrangement links TRBV7-2 to TRBJ2-7, with TRBD1 as a possible D gene (6 bases). V was cut by 7 bases and J by 7 bases, with 20 bases left in between. From germline, CDR1 is SGHTA and CDR2 FQGNSA. This CDR3 has 14 amino acids. CDR3 DNA sequence: TGTGCCAGCACCCCGGAGTGGGGGCGCGTTGAGCAGTACTTC. Its translation is CASTPEWGRVEQYF.

The gene calls are TRBV7-3 and TRBJ1-1, with TRBD1 as a possible D gene (5 bases). The CDR3 totals 13 residues. V shed 8 bases and J shed 0 bases, with 10 bases lying between them. In germline, CDR1 is SGHTA, CDR2 FQGTGA. In DNA form, the CDR3 reads TGTGCCAGCGGGGCGACAGTGAACACTGAAGCTTTCTTT. It codes for CASGATVNTEAFF.

This chain connects TRBV5-4 to TRBJ2-7; 7 bases map to TRBD1. Germline V gene lookup returns CDR1 SGHNT and CDR2 YYREEE (reference sequence). The CDR3 sequence is 15 residues long. V lost 4 bases and J lost 4; bases outside the gene matches: 11. The CDR3 loop is CASSRGGASRYEQYF. CDR3 coding DNA: TGTGCCAGCAGCCGAGGGGGCGCGAGTAGATACGAGCAGTACTTC.

The J gene is TRBJ2-5, the V gene TRBV5-1, with 9 bases aligning to TRBD1. CDR1 is SGHRS and CDR2 is YFSETQ in the germline V gene. V lost 4 bases and J lost 2; bases outside the gene matches: 9. The CDR3 contains 16 residues. CDR3: CASSLGTGYSQETQYF. The CDR3 DNA follows: TGCGCCAGCAGCCTCGGGACAGGGTATTCGCAAGAGACCCAGTACTTC.

For the CDR3, the DNA is TGTGCCAGCAGTTCCTTCGACAGGGCCTACGAGCAGTACTTC. It is translated as CASSSFDRAYEQYF. The rearrangement uses TRBV6-5 and TRBJ2-7, with TRBD1 matching 7 bases. The ends lost 4 bases at V and 2 bases at J; junction bases unmatched: 5. The CDR3 is 14 residues long. The germline V gene encodes CDR1 MNHEY and CDR2 SVGAGI.

The chain combines TRBV19 with TRBJ1-5; perhaps TRBD1 as D (6 bases). The CDR3 contains 14 residues. V was pared by 5 bases and J by 4 bases, with 12 bases between. Germline loops: CDR1 LNHDA, CDR2 SQIVND (reference sequence). The CDR3 DNA is TGTGCCAGTAGTGCCGTTCAGGGGAATCAGCCCCAGCATTTT. Translation: CASSAVQGNQPQHF.

In nucleotides, the CDR3 is TGTGCCAGCAGTGCAACACAGACTAGCGGGGGGAACACAGATACGCAGTATTTT. Translated, it gives CASSATQTSGGNTDTQYF. This chain links TRBV6-1 with TRBJ2-3; 13 bases map to TRBD2. The CDR3 is made up of 18 amino acids. V lost 4 bases, J lost 2 bases, and 9 bases stayed unmatched. Per the germline V gene, CDR1 is MNHNS and CDR2 is SASEGT.

V usage is TRBV6-1 and J usage is TRBJ2-2; D is perhaps TRBD1 (5 bases). Per germline, CDR1 MNHNS and CDR2 SASEGT. CDR3 length: 13 residues. V lost 3 bases to trimming and J lost 6 bases, with 8 bases between them. The CDR3 loop is CASSDPGPGELFF. In nucleotides, the CDR3 is TGTGCCAGCAGTGACCCAGGGCCCGGGGAGCTGTTTTTT.

For this clone: The junction shows a germline mismatch at one end, possibly a read error. This chain connects TRBV6-1 to TRBJ2-6, with D tentatively TRBD1 (5 bases). Germline lookup yields CDR1 MNHNS and CDR2 SASEGT. This CDR3 spans 15 amino acids. CDR3: CASIASHSGADVLTF. In nucleotides, the CDR3 is TGTGCCAGCATAGCCAGTCACTCTGGGGCCGACGTCCTGACTTTC.

This chain uses TRBV30 with TRBJ2-2; 11 nucleotides match TRBD2. Trimming removed 4 bases from V and 7 bases from J; junction bases left unmatched: 8. The germline gives CDR1 GTSNPN, CDR2 SVGIG (reference sequence). The CDR3 sequence is 15 residues long. CDR3 bases: TGTGCCTGGACCGGTATAGCGGGGGGGCTCGGGGAGCTGTTTTTT. This sequence encodes CAWTGIAGGLGELFF. Using reference TRBV30 and TRBJ2-2 for the parts outside the CDR3, the full variable domain is SQTIHQWPATLVQPVGSPLSLECTVEGTSNPNLYWYRQAAGRGLQLLFYSVGIGQISSEVPQNLSASRPQDRQFILSSKKLLLSDSGFYLCAWTGIAGGLGELFFGEGSRLTVL.

The chain uses TRBV27 and TRBJ1-1, with D possibly TRBD1 on 6 matching bases. The CDR3 is 13 residues long. The V gene lost 6 bases and the J gene lost 6 bases, with 14 bases spanning the gap. Per the germline V gene, CDR1 is MNHEY and CDR2 is SMNVEV (reference sequence). CDR3 amino acids: CASRQQGQPEAFF. For the CDR3, the DNA is TGTGCCAGCAGGCAACAGGGTCAGCCTGAAGCTTTCTTT.